These T cell receptor beta chains were read from a single sample in a study of cytomegalovirus exposure and HLA in healthy donors. The method was immunoSEQ multiplex PCR; TCRdb's version includes in-frame clones alone and lacks a portion of them. The sample has some 120,000 clones, around 78% seen once. The sequenced sample consisted of PBMCs. Source of these receptors: a man aged 55 to 70 in good health and CMV-seropositive. CDR3s include the opening cysteine and the closing phenylalanine or tryptophan. The D gene is left open where the match is weak. Clone size is given for some rows only: seen once, a few or many times, or a class if the clone is expanded.

V,D,length,J,size,DNA,CDR3
TRBV5-4,TRBD2,14,TRBJ2-5,.,TGTGCCAGCAGTTTGGCGGGGGGGCAAGAGACCCAGTACTTC,CASSLAGGQETQYF
TRBV28,TRBD1,15,TRBJ1-2,.,TGTGCCAGCAGACCACCTCTTGACAGGGGTTATGGCTACACCTTC,CASRPPLDRGYGYTF
TRBV6-6,TRBD2,16,TRBJ2-1,few,TGTGCCAGCGGGGCTCACGGGGGGTACGGGGAGGGAGGGCAGTTCTTC,CASGAHGGYGEGGQFF
TRBV18,TRBD1,15,TRBJ2-1,.,TGTGCCAGCTCACGTTCCGGGACAGGGAACAATGAGCAGTTCTTC,CASSRSGTGNNEQFF
TRBV2,TRBD1,14,TRBJ2-1,.,TGTGCCAGCAGGACACCGGGACAGAACAATGAGCAGTTCTTC,CASRTPGQNNEQFF
TRBV7-3,.,14,TRBJ1-1,few,TGTGCCAGCAGCTCTACGAATACCGGCACTGAAGCTTTCTTT,CASSSTNTGTEAFF
TRBV7-8,.,14,TRBJ1-1,.,TGTGCCAGCAGCTTGAAGCGTGGGAACACTGAAGCTTTCTTT,CASSLKRGNTEAFF
TRBV23-1,TRBD2,16,TRBJ2-3,.,TGCGCCAGCAGTCAGACTAGCGGGGGTATGACAGATACGCAGTATTTT,CASSQTSGGMTDTQYF
TRBV7-9,TRBD1,13,TRBJ1-2,few,TGTGCCAGCAGCCCGGACAGGGGAAATGGCTACACCTTC,CASSPDRGNGYTF
TRBV7-9,TRBD2,13,TRBJ2-7,.,TGTGCCAGCAGTTTATGGACTAGTGGCGAGCAGTACTTC,CASSLWTSGEQYF
TRBV6-4,.,13,TRBJ2-3,few,TGTGCCACCGCGAGGAGAGAGGGAGATACGCAGTATTTT,CATARREGDTQYF
TRBV25-1,TRBD1,15,TRBJ1-2,.,TGTGCCAGCAGTGACCCCTGGGACAGACCGGATGGCTACACCTTC,CASSDPWDRPDGYTF
TRBV7-9,.,13,TRBJ1-2,.,TGTGCCAGCAGCTTACAGGGCAACTATGGCTACACCTTC,CASSLQGNYGYTF